This T cell receptor beta chain was captured in a study of T cell repertoires in cytomegalovirus infection. Study-wide context: Signatures in public TCR beta sequences pointed to both CMV infection and matching HLA type. Notes on the study in general: Summed frequency of shared TCR beta families picked out CMV carriers who also had the relevant HLA. HLA-C-restricted CMV-specific TCR beta clonotypes prevailed in the ex vivo response.

TCRdb reanalysed the reads using MiXCR and keeps one entry per CDR3 protein. There are 150,000 to 180,000 distinct CDR3 sequences in the sample; around 20% occur only once, and approximately 11% lies in the top ten. In this sample, this clonotype turned up a few times. Its specificity is not known. Trimming left V 6 bases short and J 0 bases short, with 12 bases between. CDR3 length: 15 amino acids. This TCR came from a human donor in good health (CMV status not recorded). Some clones in this sample may be carry-over from other donors' samples. The sequenced material came from PBMCs. The chain uses TRBV12-3 or TRBV12-4 and TRBJ2-1, with D unclear. The CDR3 sequence is CASRQGQSSYNEQFF. CDR3 DNA: TGTGCCAGCAGGCAAGGGCAGAGCTCCTACAATGAGCAGTTCTTC.